Here is one T cell receptor beta chain with its context. Its specificity is not known. The sample has other DNA sequences that encode this CDR3 too. The entry originates in a study of Tregs in tolerant kidney transplant recipients. Study-level findings and limits: No direct test of biological reproducibility was done here. Findings come from small patient numbers and require larger validation.

Thawed PBMCs were FACS-sorted into unstimulated CD4+CD25+CD127- regulatory T cells, CD4+CD25- non-regulatory cells, CD4 and CD8 cells. Trimming left V 3 bases short and J 4 bases short, with 12 bases between. CDR3 length: 14 residues. Germline V gene data show CDR1 as MNHNY and CDR2 as SVGAGI (reference sequence). Assay: immunoSEQ multiplex PCR; the TCRdb copy retains only in-frame clones and omits some. The sample has about 240,000 clones, about 86% seen once; the top ten hold 0.5% to 0.65%. The sample was CD4+ T cells from blood. This TCR was recovered from a human donor in good health. The chain combines TRBV6-6 with TRBJ1-1; D is possibly TRBD1 (5 bases). The CDR3, as DNA: TGTGCCAGCAGTTATGGTCAGGGAGGCACTGAAGCTTTCTTT. Translating gives CASSYGQGGTEAFF.